These 24 T cell receptor beta chains were all obtained from the same sample, sequenced in a study of T cells in Graves' hyperthyroidism and ophthalmopathy (dated by TCRdb to between 2018 and 2021). Libraries were constructed by multiplex PCR. Sequencing was performed on an Illumina HiSeq 2000. TCR beta CDR3 regions were amplified from RNA transcripts. A first-round RT-PCR of the TCR CDR3 used the HTBI primer set with the Qiagen OneStep RT-PCR kit. TCRdb took the public reads, trimmed them with fastp at Q25, ran MiXCR for clone calling and kept in-frame beta chains. Each CDR3 protein gets just one entry, which takes the most common genes and DNA from the rows behind it. This sample comprises more than 550,000 distinct CDR3 sequences, 15% to 20% of them detected only once. The ten most abundant clones make up over 15% of the sample. Sequencing was done on a sample of blood. All receptors derive from a woman aged 45-65 years with Graves' hyperthyroidism that later progressed to Graves' ophthalmopathy.

The sample holds a few counts of this clonotype. V and J are TRBV7-9 and TRBJ2-5; D unresolved. The CDR3 has 17 amino acids. Germline lookup yields CDR1 SEHNR and CDR2 FQNEAQ (reference sequence). V dropped 5 bases and J dropped 2 bases, with 21 bases sitting between them. As DNA, the CDR3 is TGTGCCAGCAGCGGCCGACGAGGCCTACTCATACAAGAGACCCAGTACTTC. Translation: CASSGRRGLLIQETQYF.

This clonotype was recorded many times. The V and J genes are TRBV30 and TRBJ2-2, with 10 nucleotides matching TRBD2. Per germline, CDR1 GTSNPN and CDR2 SVGIG (reference sequence). The CDR3 length is 14 residues. J lost 6 bases, V lost 3 bases, and 4 bases had no gene match. Here the CDR3 DNA reads TGTGCCTGGAGAGGACTAGCGGAGGCCGGGGAGCTGTTTTTT. Protein: CAWRGLAEAGELFF.

In this sample, this clonotype turned up many times. The CDR3 DNA follows: TGTGCCGGGGAGGGGGGGGGGAACAGGGAGACCCAGTACTTC. Translated: CAGEGGGNRETQYF. V usage is TRBV6-1 and J usage is TRBJ2-5; TRBD2 is a possible D gene (7 bases). The CDR3 is made up of 14 amino acids. The germline V gene encodes CDR1 MNHNS and CDR2 SASEGT. The V and J ends lost 11 bases and 5 bases respectively, with 21 bases between them.

This clonotype showed up many times. This CDR3 is CASSGIGTDSNQPQHF. The DNA of the CDR3 is TGTGCCAGCAGTGGCATCGGGACGGATAGCAATCAGCCCCAGCATTTT. This sequence joins TRBV2 and TRBJ1-5, with D perhaps matching TRBD1 (5 bases). Germline V gene lookup returns CDR1 SNHLY and CDR2 FYNNEI. The CDR3 runs 16 residues. With 4 bases removed from V and 0 bases from J, the gap between germline ends came to 13 bases.

This clonotype was seen many times. This chain connects TRBV10-3 to TRBJ1-2, with D tentatively TRBD1 (6 bases). The CDR3 runs 13 residues. CDR1 and CDR2 (germline): ENHRY, SYGVKD. V lost 7 bases to trimming and J lost 3 bases, with 12 bases between them. CDR3 loop: CAITGAPDYGYTF. The CDR3 DNA is TGTGCCATCACGGGGGCGCCGGACTATGGCTACACCTTC.

This clonotype was recorded at least ten times. The J gene is TRBJ2-5, the V gene TRBV3-1; the match to TRBD2 covers 8 bases. This CDR3 spans 16 amino acids. CDR1 is LGHDT, CDR2 YNNKEL, per germline (reference sequence). J gave up 9 bases and V 0 bases, and 12 bases lay outside the gene matches. CDR3 region: CASSQDGTGGSRAQYF. CDR3 nucleotide sequence: TGTGCCAGCAGCCAAGACGGGACGGGGGGGTCCCGGGCCCAGTACTTC.

This clonotype was counted many times. The chain combines TRBV7-3 with TRBJ2-1; 7 nucleotides line up with TRBD2. V dropped 1 base and J dropped 10; count of bases not matched to a gene: 13. Germline values: CDR1 SGHTA, CDR2 FQGTGA. The CDR3 has 16 amino acids. The CDR3: CASSLSGSGEAWEQFF. CDR3 DNA: TGTGCCAGCAGCTTAAGCGGCAGCGGGGAAGCATGGGAGCAGTTCTTC.

The J gene is TRBJ1-2, the V gene TRBV6-1, with D possibly matching TRBD1 (5 bases). Germline V lookup: CDR1 MNHNS, CDR2 SASEGT. Trimming took 10 bases from V and 8 from J, leaving 14 bases between them. This CDR3 is 11 amino acids long. The CDR3 DNA follows: TGTGCCACCGGGGGGAGTGGGGGCTACACCTTC. Protein sequence: CATGGSGGYTF.

Ten or more counts support this clonotype. The V and J genes are TRBV12-3 or TRBV12-4 and TRBJ1-5; 7 bases match TRBD1. The CDR3 sequence is 15 residues long. Trimming removed 7 bases from V and 2 bases from J; junction bases left unmatched: 8. The CDR3 protein is CASTPRQGGNQPQHF. Here the CDR3 DNA reads TGTGCCAGCACTCCTCGACAGGGCGGCAATCAGCCCCAGCATTTT.

The genes are TRBV9 and TRBJ2-1, with 13 bases matching TRBD2. CDR1 is SGDLS, CDR2 YYNGEE, per germline. V shed 0 bases and J 13 bases; nucleotides not matched to a gene: 7. The CDR3 sequence is 15 residues long. For the CDR3, the DNA is TGTGCCAGCAGCGTAGCAACTAGCGGGAGGGTTGGTCAGTTCTTC. Translation: CASSVATSGRVGQFF.

This clonotype was detected many times. The rearrangement links TRBV20-1 to TRBJ1-2, with 7 bases lining up with TRBD1. V trimming: 3 bases; J trimming: 4 bases; junction bases outside the gene matches: 5. Germline-derived CDR1 and CDR2 are DFQATT and SNEGSKA (reference sequence). The CDR3 extends over 13 amino acids. The CDR3 loop is CSASRDSAYGYTF. The CDR3 nucleotides read TGCAGTGCTAGTAGGGACAGTGCCTATGGCTACACCTTC.

A note on this clonotype: A read error may explain this, as a much larger clone is one base away. This chain links TRBV3-1 with TRBJ2-7, with D possibly being TRBD1 or TRBD2 (5 bases each). Trimming pared 3 bases from V and 4 bases from J, leaving 10 bases between. The CDR3 loop spans 13 amino acids. The germline V gene has CDR1 LGHDT and CDR2 YNNKEL (reference sequence). CDR3 nucleotide sequence: TGTGCCAGCAGCCACGGGGCACTTTACGAGCAGTACTTC. It yields the protein CASSHGALYEQYF.

At least ten counts were recorded for this clonotype. This chain joins TRBV12-3 or TRBV12-4 and TRBJ2-7, with 10 bases fitting TRBD2. The CDR3 consists of 17 residues. The V and J ends lost 5 bases and 7 bases, in that order; junction bases with no gene match: 17. The CDR3 DNA reads TGTGCCAGCAGTACCCTCAACCTAGCGGGGGCCCTCGAGGAGCAGTACTTC. This codes for CASSTLNLAGALEEQYF.

The rearrangement uses TRBV25-1 and TRBJ1-1; the D is unclear. CDR3 length: 13 residues. Looked up from germline, CDR1 is MGHDK and CDR2 is SYGVNS. Trimming removed 5 bases at V and 1 base at J, with 8 bases between. DNA for the CDR3: TGTGCCAGCAGTCGGGCGACGAACACTGAAGCTTTCTTT. Protein sequence: CASSRATNTEAFF.

The CDR3 DNA follows: TGTGCCTGGAGTCGACTCTTCGAAAAACTGTTTTTT. Its translation is CAWSRLFEKLFF. The rearrangement links TRBV30 to TRBJ1-4, with D hard to call. The CDR3 has 12 amino acids. Germline CDR1 reads GTSNPN; CDR2 reads SVGIG (reference sequence). V dropped 2 bases and J dropped 8 bases, with 9 bases sitting between them.

This rearrangement joins TRBV20-1 to TRBJ2-3; 7 positions agree with TRBD1. The CDR3 spans 13 residues. From germline, CDR1 is DFQATT and CDR2 SNEGSKA (reference sequence). V lost 5 bases to trimming and J lost 3 bases; unmatched junction nucleotides: 5. The CDR3 nucleotides are TGCAGTGCTCTTATACAGGGGACAGATACGCAGTATTTT. It translates to CSALIQGTDTQYF.

This clonotype came up a few times. The rearrangement links TRBV12-3 or TRBV12-4 to TRBJ1-4; TRBD1 matches at 8 bases. CDR3 length: 14 amino acids. The V gene end was trimmed by 7 bases and the J gene end by 7 bases; junction bases not matched to a gene: 8. This CDR3 reads CASTYRGGGEKLFF. The CDR3 DNA sequence: TGTGCCAGCACCTACAGGGGGGGAGGTGAAAAACTGTTTTTT.

The rearrangement joins TRBV19 to TRBJ2-1; D remains unclear. Germline CDR1 is LNHDA and CDR2 is SQIVND (reference sequence). The CDR3 spans 15 residues. V lost 7 bases to trimming and J lost 6 bases, with 19 bases between them. The CDR3: CASKDWAVITNEQFF. CDR3 bases: TGTGCCAGTAAAGATTGGGCAGTTATAACCAATGAGCAGTTCTTC.

Comment on this clonotype: One base away lies a much larger clone, so this may be a sequencing read error. The rearrangement joins TRBV2 to TRBJ1-2, with 7 bases aligning to TRBD1. This CDR3 has 13 residues. Germline V gene data show CDR1 as SNHLY and CDR2 as FYNNEI. Written as DNA, the CDR3 is TGTACCAGCAGTGATAGACAGGGAAACGGCTACACCTTC. Protein: CTSSDRQGNGYTF.

The chain employs TRBV19 and TRBJ1-1; D ambiguous. Germline V gene data show CDR1 as LNHDA and CDR2 as SQIVND (reference sequence). V lost 4 bases, J lost 2 bases, and 8 bases lay in between. This CDR3 comprises 13 residues. CDR3 protein: CASSTLTNTEAFF. The CDR3 DNA sequence: TGTGCCAGTAGTACCCTGACAAACACTGAAGCTTTCTTT. Variable domain in full (rest from reference TRBV19 and TRBJ1-1): DGGITQSPKYLFRKEGQNVTLSCEQNLNHDAMYWYRQDPGQGLRLIYYSQIVNDFQKGDIAEGYSVSREKKESFPLTVTSAQKNPTAFYLCASSTLTNTEAFFGQGTRLTVV.

This clonotype was found a few times. This chain joins TRBV20-1 and TRBJ1-1, with D tentatively TRBD1 (6 bases). Trimming shortened V by 5 bases and J by 7 bases, and 17 bases separated the two germline ends. CDR3 length: 13 residues. Germline-derived CDR1 and CDR2 are DFQATT and SNEGSKA (reference sequence). In DNA, the CDR3 is TGCAGTGCTTGGAGTCCCGGGGGGCGTGAAGCTTTCTTT. The encoded protein is CSAWSPGGREAFF.

The V and J genes are TRBV11-2 and TRBJ1-3; no definite D call. Germline V gives CDR1 SGHAT, CDR2 FQNNGV. There are 15 residues in the CDR3. Trimming shortened V by 3 bases and J by 2 bases, and 11 bases separated the two germline ends. The CDR3, as DNA: TGTGCCAGCAGCTTTGCCGGGAGTGCTGGAAACACCATATATTTT. Protein: CASSFAGSAGNTIYF. Variable domain in full (rest from reference TRBV11-2 and TRBJ1-3): EAGVAQSPRYKIIEKRQSVAFWCNPISGHATLYWYQQILGQGPKLLIQFQNNGVVDDSQLPKDRFSAERLKGVDSTLKIQPAKLEDSAVYLCASSFAGSAGNTIYFGEGSWLTVV.

This clonotype was counted only a few times. The chain has TRBV9 and TRBJ1-4, with no clear D. The V gene lost 4 bases and the J gene lost 0 bases, with 10 bases spanning the gap. The V gene's germline CDR1 is SGDLS and CDR2 YYNGEE. The CDR3 sequence is 15 residues long. Here the CDR3 DNA reads TGTGCCAGCAGCCCCTGGGCTGCAACTAATGAAAAACTGTTTTTT. Its translation is CASSPWAATNEKLFF.

This clonotype was seen repeatedly, ten times or more. Written as DNA, the CDR3 is TGTGCCAGCAGTCTTAAGAGCCAGGACGGCACTGAAGCTTTCTTT. It is translated as CASSLKSQDGTEAFF. The V call is TRBV7-9, the J call TRBJ1-1; D is ambiguous. The CDR3 consists of 15 residues. V dropped 6 bases and J dropped 4 bases, with 18 bases sitting between them. Germline V gives CDR1 SEHNR, CDR2 FQNEAQ (reference sequence).